This entry is about one T cell receptor beta chain. The antigen is not known. The sample comes from a study of long-term antiretroviral therapy in people with HIV. At the level of the study: The earliest specimens came about a decade ahead of the 2015 immediate-ART recommendation. Overall study findings and caveats: The clones with expansion before ART were dominant in the repertoire at all time points.

Assay version v3.0 of immunoSEQ was used, and it was run at survey level. Only in-frame clones appear in the TCRdb table, and some are missing; sequencing was by immunoSEQ multiplex PCR. Of some 16,000 clones in the sample, roughly 84% were seen once. Before DNA extraction, about 0.85-10 million cryopreserved PBMC were held in the samples. V shed 4 bases and J shed 1 base, with 24 bases lying between them. The CDR3 is 18 residues long. The receptor was derived from a woman aged 40 to 50 with HIV. Sample: unsorted PBMCs, taken 0.5 years after starting antiretroviral therapy. This sequence joins TRBV5-3 and TRBJ2-7; possibly TRBD2 for D (6 bases). TRBV5-3 is assigned to the ORF class and has an uncertain function. The chain's CDR3 is CARSPGGEAYSGSYEQYF. CDR3 DNA sequence: TGTGCCAGAAGCCCCGGCGGGGAAGCGTACTCTGGATCCTACGAGCAGTACTTC.